The subject of this entry is one T cell receptor (beta chain). The data were obtained in a study of control samples from healthy donors and cancer patients. V was clipped by 5 bases and J by 1 base; unmatched bases: 6. The CDR3 is 15 amino acids. Looked up from germline, CDR1 is MNHNY and CDR2 is SVGAGI (reference sequence). Using immunoSEQ multiplex PCR, the repertoire was profiled, and TCRdb retains in-frame clones only, with some absent. The sample lists 100,000 to 150,000 clones; more than 70% were seen once. The chain carries TRBV6-6 and TRBJ1-1; 8 bases align to TRBD1. The material sequenced was blood. This TCR derives from a man aged 60 to 69 in good health. The CDR3 here is CASSQRTGQNTEAFF. CDR3 nucleotide sequence: TGTGCCAGCAGTCAAAGGACAGGGCAGAACACTGAAGCTTTCTTT.